This T cell receptor (beta chain) stems from a study of T cells in Graves' hyperthyroidism and ophthalmopathy. Study observations and caveats: Classification by a 13 V-J model distinguished ophthalmopathy from stable hyperthyroidism. Ophthalmopathy onset followed model prediction by a median roughly 6 months.

This clonotype has a handful of counts. Antigen specificity is unknown. At one of its ends the junction is not consistent with the germline gene, which may arise from a read error. Germline loops: CDR1 ENHRY, CDR2 SYGVKD. This CDR3 contains 13 residues. Newly diagnosed patients aged 18 to 65 had hyperthyroidism of under 2 months' duration. Exclusion of patients followed from uncontrolled infection, other autoimmune disease, pregnancy or lactation. Amplified regions were TCR beta CDR3 sequences from RNA transcripts. With the HTBI primer set, the TCR CDR3 went through a first round of RT-PCR. TCRdb re-derived calls from the multiplex PCR reads in MiXCR, one entry per CDR3 protein. Of 560,000 or so distinct CDR3 sequences listed, 40% to 55% are singletons.

This TCR came from a woman aged 18-29 years with Graves' hyperthyroidism. The chain combines TRBV10-3 with TRBJ1-3; no clear D gene. The sequenced sample was peripheral blood or thyroid tissue (not recorded which). CDR3 sequence reads: CANSYEEGNTIYF. Here the CDR3 DNA reads TGTGCCAACAGTTACGAAGAGGGAAACACCATATATTTT.